This T cell receptor beta chain was profiled in a study of cytomegalovirus exposure and HLA in healthy donors. Study-wide background: Previous work identified 95 million to 140 million unique TCR beta sequences from around 170 million T cells. General study findings and limits: HLA alleles showed associations with 16,951 TCR beta sequences in a later analysis, at a 0.05 false discovery rate. Later analysis suggested most CMV-associated TCR beta chains were HLA-restricted.

CDR1 is SGHTA, CDR2 FQGNSA, per germline. This CDR3 comprises 13 residues. V lost 7 bases and J 8 bases, leaving 15 bases between the germline ends. The primer mix had 60 Vbeta and 13 Jbeta primers. Sequenced by immunoSEQ multiplex PCR; TCRdb stores in-frame clones only, minus some. This sample has about 160,000 clones, with about 77% found just once. Concerning this clone: The target antigen is unknown.

What was sequenced was PBMCs. The rearrangement uses TRBV7-2 and TRBJ2-1; weak D call: TRBD1 (6 bases). This TCR was sampled from a man aged 30 to 39 in good health and CMV-seronegative. The CDR3 DNA reads TGTGCCAGCACAATGCATGCAGGGGATGAGCAGTTCTTC. Encoded protein: CASTMHAGDEQFF.